The entry below gives a single T cell receptor (beta chain) sequence along with its context. CD4+ cells yielded CD45RA+ naive and CD45RA-negative memory subsets. J gave up 1 base and V 3 bases, and 6 bases lay outside the gene matches. This CDR3 has 17 residues. Germline V gene sequence: CDR1 LNHNV, CDR2 YYDKDF (reference sequence). This record belongs to a study of shared clonotypes between healthy human individuals. Data came from immunoSEQ multiplex PCR; TCRdb stores just in-frame clones and leaves some out. Of 650,000 to 800,000 clones detected, 72% appear once; the ten largest clones hold 1.8%. The TCR sequence derives from a woman in her thirties in good health. The chain couples TRBV15 to TRBJ2-2; 9 bases match TRBD2. Sequencing used memory CD4+ T cells sorted from blood. Subset meaning: CD45RA-negative fraction. The CDR3 is CATSRTPAGGNTGELFF. In DNA form, the CDR3 reads TGTGCCACCAGCAGGACCCCAGCGGGGGGGAACACCGGGGAGCTGTTTTTT. The full variable domain, its missing parts supplied by reference TRBV15 and TRBJ2-2, is DAMVIQNPRYQVTQFGKPVTLSCSQTLNHNVMYWYQQKSSQAPKLLFHYYDKDFNNEADTPDNFQSRRPNTSFCFLDIRSPGLGDTAMYLCATSRTPAGGNTGELFFGEGSRLTVL.